This T cell receptor beta chain appears in the sequencing data of a study of cytomegalovirus exposure and HLA in healthy donors. The table came from immunoSEQ multiplex PCR; TCRdb's copy has only in-frame clones and leaves some out. This sample carries around 190,000 clones, 85% of them seen once, and the ten largest clones take more than 15%. The sequence came from a man aged 18 to 30 in good health and CMV-seropositive. Sequenced input: PBMCs.

The CDR3 nucleotides read TGTGCCAGCAGCCTTTTCGATGGCTACACCTTC. Protein product: CASSLFDGYTF. V and J are TRBV5-6 and TRBJ1-2, with D hard to call. V gave up 4 bases and J gave up 6 bases, with 7 bases separating them. The V gene's germline CDR1 is SGHDT and CDR2 YYEEEE. The CDR3 consists of 11 residues.